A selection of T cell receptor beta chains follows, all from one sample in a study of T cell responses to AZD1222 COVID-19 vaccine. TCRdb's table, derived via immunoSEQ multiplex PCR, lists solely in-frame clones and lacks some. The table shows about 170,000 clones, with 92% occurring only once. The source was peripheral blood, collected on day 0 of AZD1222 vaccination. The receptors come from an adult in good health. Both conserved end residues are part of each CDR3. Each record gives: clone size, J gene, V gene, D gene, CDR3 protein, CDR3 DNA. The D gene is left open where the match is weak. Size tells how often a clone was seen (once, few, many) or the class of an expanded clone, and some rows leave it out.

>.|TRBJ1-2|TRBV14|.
CASSRQPNYGYTF
TGTGCCAGCAGTCGACAGCCTAACTATGGCTACACCTTC
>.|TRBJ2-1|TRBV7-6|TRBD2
CASSLDWGSGRAGNEQFF
TGTGCCAGCAGCTTAGACTGGGGTAGCGGGAGGGCCGGGAATGAGCAGTTCTTC
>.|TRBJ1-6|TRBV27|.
CASSLSRRLYNSPLHF
TGTGCCAGCAGTTTATCGCGCAGGCTCTATAATTCACCCCTCCACTTT
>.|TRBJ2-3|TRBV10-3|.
CAISEEGRSTDTQYF
TGTGCCATCAGTGAGGAAGGGAGAAGCACAGATACGCAGTATTTT
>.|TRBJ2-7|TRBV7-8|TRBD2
CASSSLGGDSSYEQYF
TGTGCCAGCAGCTCACTGGGAGGGGACTCATCCTACGAGCAGTACTTC
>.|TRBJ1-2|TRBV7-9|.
CASSLEGRANYGYTF
TGTGCCAGCAGCTTAGAGGGAAGAGCTAACTATGGCTACACCTTC
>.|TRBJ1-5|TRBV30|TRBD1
CAWSVTGGWSNQPQHF
TGTGCCTGGAGTGTCACAGGGGGCTGGAGCAATCAGCCCCAGCATTTT
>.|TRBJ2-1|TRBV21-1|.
CASSKARLGGQTSSYNEQFF
TGTGCCAGCAGCAAAGCTCGTCTGGGGGGACAAACAAGCTCCTACAATGAGCAGTTCTTC
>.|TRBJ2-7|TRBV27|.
CASGHRTVLSYEQYF
TGTGCCAGCGGCCACCGGACAGTACTCTCCTACGAGCAGTACTTC
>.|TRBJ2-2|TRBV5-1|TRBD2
CASSSGGLAGTGELFF
TGCGCCAGCAGCTCCGGAGGGCTAGCGGGGACCGGGGAGCTGTTTTTT
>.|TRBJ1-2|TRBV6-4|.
CASSDSGGYTF
TGTGCCAGCAGTGACTCGGGGGGCTACACCTTC
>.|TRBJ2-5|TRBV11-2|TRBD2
CASSPWGGQETQYF
TGTGCCAGCAGCCCCTGGGGAGGGCAGGAGACCCAGTACTTC
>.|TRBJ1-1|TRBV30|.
CAWVKGRGEPPVEAFF
TGTGCCTGGGTCAAAGGAAGGGGGGAGCCACCAGTTGAAGCTTTCTTT
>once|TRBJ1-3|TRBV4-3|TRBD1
CASSQAWGRGQVAGNTIYF
TGCGCCAGCAGCCAAGCCTGGGGCAGGGGGCAAGTCGCTGGAAACACCATATATTTT
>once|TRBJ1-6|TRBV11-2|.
CASSLSGLSNSPLHF
TGTGCCAGCAGCTTGAGTGGTTTGAGCAATTCACCCCTCCACTTT
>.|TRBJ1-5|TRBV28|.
CASSVNQPQHF
TGTGCCAGCAGTGTCAATCAGCCCCAGCATTTT
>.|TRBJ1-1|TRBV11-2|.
CASSLDAGLTEAFF
TGTGCCAGCAGCTTAGATGCCGGGCTAACTGAAGCTTTCTTT
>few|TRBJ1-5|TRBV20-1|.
CSASADRNGNQPQHF
TGCAGTGCTAGTGCAGATCGGAATGGCAATCAGCCCCAGCATTTT
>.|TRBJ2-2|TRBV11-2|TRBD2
CASSSISRGLGGELFF
TGTGCCAGCAGCTCCATTAGCCGGGGACTAGGTGGGGAGCTGTTTTTT
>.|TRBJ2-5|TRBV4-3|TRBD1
CASSQDRTGQETQYF
TGCGCCAGCAGCCAAGATCGGACAGGCCAAGAGACCCAGTACTTC
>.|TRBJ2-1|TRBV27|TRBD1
CASSHGTGLVNEQFF
TGTGCCAGCAGTCACGGGACAGGGTTAGTCAATGAGCAGTTCTTC
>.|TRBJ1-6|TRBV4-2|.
CASSQAGTIPSSYNSPLHF
TGTGCCAGCAGCCAAGCCGGGACAATCCCCAGCTCCTATAATTCACCCCTCCACTTT
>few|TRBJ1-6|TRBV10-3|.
CAINSGNSPLHF
TGTGCCATCAACTCTGGGAATTCACCCCTCCACTTT
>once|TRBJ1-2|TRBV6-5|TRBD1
CASWTGNYGYTF
TGTGCCAGCTGGACAGGGAACTATGGCTACACCTTC
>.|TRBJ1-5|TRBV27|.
CASSLVLGNQPQHF
TGTGCCAGCAGTTTAGTACTAGGCAATCAGCCCCAGCATTTT
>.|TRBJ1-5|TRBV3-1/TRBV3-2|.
CASSPYRVGGNQPQHF
TGTGCCAGCAGCCCATACAGGGTCGGAGGCAATCAGCCCCAGCATTTT
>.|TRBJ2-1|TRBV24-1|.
CATCGGPSGRVPYNEQFF
TGTGCCACCTGCGGGGGCCCTTCAGGGAGGGTGCCCTACAATGAGCAGTTCTTC
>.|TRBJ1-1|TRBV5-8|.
CASSSDNGMNTEAFF
TGTGCCAGCAGCTCGGATAACGGAATGAACACTGAAGCTTTCTTT
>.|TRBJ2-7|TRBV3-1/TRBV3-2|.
CASSQLVSFYEQYF
TGTGCCAGCAGCCAGCTCGTCTCATTCTACGAGCAGTACTTC
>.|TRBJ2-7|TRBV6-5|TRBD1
CASSHRDSYEQYF
TGTGCCAGCAGTCATCGGGACAGCTACGAGCAGTACTTC
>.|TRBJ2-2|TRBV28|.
CASSPGGSGKPGELFF
TGTGCCAGCAGTCCCGGTGGTAGCGGTAAGCCCGGGGAGCTGTTTTTT
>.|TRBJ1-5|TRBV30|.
CAWTSQGRGNQPQHF
TGTGCCTGGACTTCACAGGGTAGGGGCAATCAGCCCCAGCATTTT
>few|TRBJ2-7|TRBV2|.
CASSELRTSNEQYF
TGTGCCAGCAGTGAATTAAGGACATCTAACGAGCAGTACTTC
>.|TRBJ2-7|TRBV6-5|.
CASSHSYEQYF
TGTGCCAGCAGTCATAGCTACGAGCAGTACTTC
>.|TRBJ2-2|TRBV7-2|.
CASSLGKTKAQGELFF
TGTGCCAGCAGCTTAGGGAAGACAAAGGCTCAAGGGGAGCTGTTTTTT
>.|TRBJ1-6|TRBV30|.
CAWSPPRAAPRLHSPLHF
TGTGCCTGGAGTCCCCCCCGGGCGGCCCCCCGGTTACATTCACCCCTCCACTTT
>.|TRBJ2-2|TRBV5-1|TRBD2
CASSFQLAGAGELFF
TGCGCCAGCAGCTTTCAATTAGCGGGAGCCGGGGAGCTGTTTTTT
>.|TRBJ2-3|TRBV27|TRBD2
CASILSGGRSTDTQYF
TGTGCCAGCATTCTATCGGGGGGGCGAAGCACAGATACGCAGTATTTT
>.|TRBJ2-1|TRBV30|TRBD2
CAWRAGSYNEQFF
TGTGCCTGGAGAGCGGGGTCCTACAATGAGCAGTTCTTC
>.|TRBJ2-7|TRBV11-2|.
CASSLRTDYFSYEQYF
TGTGCCAGCAGCTTAAGGACGGACTACTTCTCCTACGAGCAGTACTTC
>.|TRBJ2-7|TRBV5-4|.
CASSWGRQRLTSYEQYF
TGTGCCAGCAGCTGGGGAAGACAGCGGCTCACTTCCTACGAGCAGTACTTC
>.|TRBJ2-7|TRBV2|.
CASCGRASYEQYF
TGTGCCAGCTGTGGACGGGCCTCCTACGAGCAGTACTTC
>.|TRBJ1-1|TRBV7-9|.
CASSSKGTHTQNTEAFF
TGTGCCAGCAGCTCGAAGGGGACACACACCCAGAACACTGAAGCTTTCTTT
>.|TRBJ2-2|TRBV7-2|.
CASSSSLGFSTGELFF
TGTGCCAGCAGCTCTAGTTTAGGGTTTAGCACCGGGGAGCTGTTTTTT
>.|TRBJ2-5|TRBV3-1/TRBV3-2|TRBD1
CASSRSTGTGGAPATQYF
TGTGCCAGCAGCCGAAGTACCGGGACAGGGGGTGCCCCGGCGACCCAGTACTTC
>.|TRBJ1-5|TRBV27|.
CASSPLTGLGNQPQHF
TGTGCCAGCAGTCCCCTCACGGGGTTGGGCAATCAGCCCCAGCATTTT
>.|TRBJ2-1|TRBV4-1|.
CASSLTASSYNEQFF
TGCGCCAGCAGCCTGACGGCGAGCTCCTACAATGAGCAGTTCTTC
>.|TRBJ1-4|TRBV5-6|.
CASSAKGGLGEKLFF
TGTGCCAGCAGCGCTAAGGGGGGGCTGGGTGAAAAACTGTTTTTT
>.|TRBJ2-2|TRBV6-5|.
CASRETGNTGELFF
TGTGCCAGCAGAGAGACAGGGAACACCGGGGAGCTGTTTTTT
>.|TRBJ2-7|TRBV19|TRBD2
CASSPIIGLAPYEQYF
TGTGCCAGTAGCCCCATAATCGGACTAGCGCCCTACGAGCAGTACTTC
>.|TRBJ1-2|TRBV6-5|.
CASSKQGANYGYTF
TGTGCCAGCAGTAAACAGGGTGCTAACTATGGCTACACCTTC
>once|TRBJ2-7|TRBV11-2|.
CASSLDLQGRYEQYF
TGTGCCAGCAGCTTAGATTTACAGGGGAGGTACGAGCAGTACTTC
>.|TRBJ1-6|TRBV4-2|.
CASSQEGTNYVGYNSPLHF
TGTGCCAGCAGCCAAGAGGGGACTAACTACGTCGGCTATAATTCACCCCTCCACTTT
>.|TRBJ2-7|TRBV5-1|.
CASSSRADLYEQYF
TGCGCCAGCAGCTCCCGGGCAGACCTTTACGAGCAGTACTTC
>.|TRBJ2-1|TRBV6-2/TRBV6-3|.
CASSPLEGSYNEQFF
TGTGCCAGCAGCCCCCTAGAGGGGTCCTACAATGAGCAGTTCTTC
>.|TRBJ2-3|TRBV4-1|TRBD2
CASSHFAGGADTQYF
TGCGCCAGCAGCCATTTTGCGGGGGGCGCAGATACGCAGTATTTT
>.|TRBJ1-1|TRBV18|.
CASSSLYTEAFF
TGTGCCAGCTCATCCCTATACACTGAAGCTTTCTTT
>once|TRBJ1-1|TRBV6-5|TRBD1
CASSYSPRTGAEAFF
TGTGCCAGCAGTTACTCACCCCGGACAGGGGCTGAAGCTTTCTTT